This T cell receptor beta chain was captured in a study of beta chain features in type 1 diabetes. The CDR3 is 13 amino acids. Trimming stripped 6 bases from V and 1 base from J, with 9 bases between. CDR1 and CDR2 (germline): SGHDN, FVKESK. This clone was detected ten times or more. This specimen includes other DNA sequences encoding the same CDR3. Since all of the isolated RNA was reverse transcribed, expressed TCRB transcripts were what got sequenced. Produced via immunoSEQ multiplex PCR; TCRdb's table is partial and in-frame only. The data contain about 150,000 clones, 11% of them singletons. This rearrangement joins TRBV14 to TRBJ1-1; no clear D gene. The specimen was central memory CD4+ T cells from blood. This receptor was obtained from a young man in good health. The CDR3 sequence: CASSRQENTEAFF. In nucleotides, the CDR3 is TGTGCCAGCAGTCGCCAGGAGAACACTGAAGCTTTCTTT.